Listed below are T cell receptor beta chains from one sample, sequenced in a study of blood T cells in healthy people across ages. TCRdb fed the 5' RACE reads into MiXCR, producing one record per CDR3 protein. The sample shows roughly 1,800,000 distinct CDR3 sequences, approximately 50% of them seen only once. Source material: blood. The receptors shown here come from a woman in her thirties or forties in good health. CDR3s leave out the opening cysteine and the closing phenylalanine or tryptophan. Each record gives: V gene, CDR3 protein.

>TRBV20-1
SGKPTGPGLAGRTHEQY
>TRBV5-1
ASSLVGAPGTEAF
>TRBV12-3/TRBV12-4
ASSLWGRLTDTQY
>TRBV18
ASSPVTGFYGYT
>TRBV6-5
ASTLSSGTEETQY
>TRBV7-2
ASSSQGTGMRYGYT
>TRBV5-1
ASSLRDRDVETQY
>TRBV4-2
ASSQDLPGTGFVRTEAF
>TRBV2
ASSEAADFTSTETQY
>TRBV2
ASGPGVGNEQF
>TRBV7-9
ASSSPYYNEQF
>TRBV29-1
SVGLWGAYQETQY
>TRBV20-1
SARDVSRTSGVISYNEQF
>TRBV20-1
STYSPLH
>TRBV4-3
ASSQGQINSPLH
>TRBV5-1
ASSSGKGYEQY
>TRBV9
ASSVSTSGSQETQY
>TRBV7-2
ASSLHSGVGNEQF
>TRBV29-1
SVELGDRSQETQY
>TRBV19
ASSIGDDKNIQY
>TRBV6-1
ASRTSGEADTQY
>TRBV20-1
SAMPGLAGPSSYNEQF